The next 19 T cell receptor beta chains were all read from a single sample in a study of T cells in tumors and immune-related adverse events. TCRdb's copy holds only in-frame clones and misses some; the assay was immunoSEQ multiplex PCR. There are roughly 20,000 clones in the sample; 75% to 95% occur only once, and 1.1% to 1.5% lies in the top ten. The specimen comprised lymph node tissue, sampled from a patient treated with anti-PD-1 therapy. All receptors derive from a female donor with metastatic renal cell carcinoma.

In its sample, this clone ranks as medium-sized (0.01 to 0.1%). The V gene is TRBV7-9, the J gene TRBJ2-1; 7 bases are shared with TRBD2. V trimming: 2 bases; J trimming: 8 bases; junction bases outside the gene matches: 9. Germline assignment: CDR1 SEHNR and CDR2 FQNEAQ (reference sequence). The CDR3 is made up of 15 amino acids. CDR3 loop: CASSLLSGGKDEQFF. The CDR3 DNA sequence: TGTGCCAGCAGCTTATTGTCGGGAGGTAAGGATGAGCAGTTCTTC.

J is TRBJ2-2 and V is TRBV13; 12 bases align to TRBD2. In germline, CDR1 is PRHDT, CDR2 FYEKMQ (reference sequence). The CDR3 loop spans 18 amino acids. Unmatched junction bases numbered 9, after V lost 2 bases and J lost 5 bases. CDR3 sequence: CASSLSETSGRGTGELFF. The CDR3 region has the DNA TGTGCCAGCAGCTTAAGTGAGACTAGCGGGAGAGGGACCGGGGAGCTGTTTTTT.

The CDR3: CASSQSVQGTAKGYEQYF. The CDR3 DNA is TGTGCCAGCAGCCAAAGTGTACAGGGGACCGCAAAAGGCTACGAGCAGTACTTC. The chain recombines TRBV14 with TRBJ2-7; 7 nucleotides align to TRBD1. Germline trimming cut 2 bases from V and 3 bases from J; bases unmatched to any gene: 16. The CDR3 sequence is 18 residues long. Germline V gene lookup returns CDR1 SGHDN and CDR2 FVKESK.

The chain has TRBV11-3 and TRBJ1-4, with D maybe TRBD1 (6 bases). This CDR3 spans 13 amino acids. Trimming pared 5 bases from V and 10 bases from J, leaving 14 bases between. The germline gives CDR1 SGHNT, CDR2 YENEEA. CDR3 in amino acids: CASSPNARGKLFF. In DNA form, the CDR3 reads TGTGCCAGCAGCCCGAACGCCAGGGGAAAACTGTTTTTT.

The chain employs TRBV30 and TRBJ2-3; a weak D match, TRBD1 (5 bases). This CDR3 region has 14 residues. The V gene's germline CDR1 is GTSNPN and CDR2 SVGIG (reference sequence). Between the trimmed V and J ends, which lost 3 bases and 2 bases, there was a span of 12 bases. CDR3 bases: TGTGCCTGGAGGTGGCAGGGTGACACAGATACGCAGTATTTT. Encoded protein: CAWRWQGDTDTQYF.

The chain combines TRBV10-3 with TRBJ2-7; 11 nucleotides align to TRBD2. CDR3 size: 14 residues. V lost 4 bases, J lost 4 bases, and 3 bases stayed unmatched. The germline V gene has CDR1 ENHRY and CDR2 SYGVKD. CDR3 in amino acids: CAISVSGGEYEQYF. In nucleotides, the CDR3 is TGTGCCATCAGTGTTAGCGGGGGGGAGTACGAGCAGTACTTC.

V gene TRBV29-1 combines with J gene TRBJ1-4; 7 bases agree with TRBD1. Germline CDR1 reads SQVTM; CDR2 reads ANQGSEA. The length of the CDR3 is 13 residues. J gave up 4 bases and V 7 bases, and 6 bases lay outside the gene matches. The CDR3 loop is CSENRDSNEKLFF. DNA of the CDR3: TGCAGCGAAAACCGGGACAGTAATGAAAAACTGTTTTTT.

V usage is TRBV11-1 and J usage is TRBJ2-2; weak D call: TRBD1 (6 bases). Germline V lookup: CDR1 SGHAT, CDR2 FQDESV (reference sequence). The germline V and J ends were trimmed by 2 bases and 7 bases, with 14 bases remaining between them. The CDR3 is 15 amino acids. The CDR3 protein is CASSLSRGVIGELFF. In DNA, the CDR3 is TGTGCCAGCAGCTTATCCAGGGGTGTTATCGGGGAGCTGTTTTTT.

The J gene is TRBJ1-3, the V gene TRBV2; D gene ambiguous. The V gene lost 1 base and the J gene lost 0 bases, with 4 bases spanning the gap. The germline V gene has CDR1 SNHLY and CDR2 FYNNEI. This CDR3 has 14 residues. The CDR3 here is CASSEGGSGNTIYF. In DNA form, the CDR3 reads TGTGCCAGCAGTGAAGGGGGCTCTGGAAACACCATATATTTT. Using reference TRBV2 and TRBJ1-3 for the parts outside the CDR3, the full variable domain is EPEVTQTPSHQVTQMGQEVILRCVPISNHLYFYWYRQILGQKVEFLVSFYNNEISEKSEIFDDQFSVERPDGSNFTLKIRSTKLEDSAMYFCASSEGGSGNTIYFGEGSWLTVV.

This chain links TRBV28 with TRBJ2-7; D unresolved. The germline V and J ends were trimmed by 10 bases and 0 bases, with 13 bases remaining between them. The CDR3 is 13 amino acids. The germline gives CDR1 MDHEN, CDR2 SYDVKM. The DNA for the CDR3 is TGTGCCATAGAGAAAGTTAACTCCTACGAGCAGTACTTC. Encoded protein: CAIEKVNSYEQYF.

V usage is TRBV10-3 and J usage is TRBJ2-7; either TRBD1 or TRBD2 may fit D (5 bases each). The V gene lost 6 bases and the J gene lost 7 bases, with 13 bases spanning the gap. The CDR3 sequence is 12 residues long. Germline lookup yields CDR1 ENHRY and CDR2 SYGVKD. The CDR3 here is CAISLIEGEQYF. CDR3 coding DNA: TGTGCCATCAGCCTGATCGAGGGGGAGCAGTACTTC.

V usage is TRBV10-3 and J usage is TRBJ1-1; D remains unclear. Germline CDR1 reads ENHRY; CDR2 reads SYGVKD. CDR3 length equals 13 residues. Trimming took off 0 bases at V and 11 bases at J, with 13 bases between the two ends. CDR3 residues: CAISESSQNLAFF. CDR3 DNA: TGTGCCATCAGTGAGTCAAGCCAGAATTTGGCTTTCTTT.

V gene TRBV2 combines with J gene TRBJ2-7; no clear D. There are 14 residues in the CDR3. Germline CDR1 is SNHLY and CDR2 is FYNNEI. V dropped 4 bases and J dropped 1 base, with 11 bases sitting between them. This chain's CDR3 is CASSVISGSYEQYF. In DNA form, the CDR3 reads TGTGCCAGCAGTGTTATCAGTGGTTCCTACGAGCAGTACTTC.

The V call is TRBV7-6, the J call TRBJ2-3; D might be TRBD1 (5 bases). Trimming cost V 1 base and J 2 bases, with 10 bases left between them. CDR1 is SGHVS and CDR2 is FNYEAQ in the germline V gene. The CDR3 is 15 residues long. This chain's CDR3 is CASSLGGRATDTQYF. The DNA of the CDR3 is TGTGCCAGCAGCTTAGGAGGCAGGGCCACAGATACGCAGTATTTT.

The sample holds one count of this clone. The rearrangement uses TRBV6-4 and TRBJ2-6; either TRBD1 or TRBD2 may supply D (5 bases each). The CDR3 is made up of 17 amino acids. V was cut by 5 bases and J by 3 bases, with 17 bases left in between. Germline CDR1 and CDR2: MRHNA and SNTAGT. This chain's CDR3 is CASSHAGAGDGANVLTF. The CDR3 DNA sequence: TGTGCCAGCAGTCACGCCGGGGCCGGGGATGGGGCCAACGTCCTGACTTTC.

The chain employs TRBV7-2 and TRBJ1-2; 12 positions agree with TRBD1. V was clipped by 5 bases and J by 6 bases; unmatched bases: 10. The length of the CDR3 is 16 residues. The V gene's germline CDR1 is SGHTA and CDR2 FQGNSA. The CDR3 sequence is CASSLPPGQGAHGYTF. In DNA form, the CDR3 reads TGTGCCAGCAGCCTACCCCCGGGACAGGGGGCACATGGCTACACCTTC.

The chain joins TRBV19 to TRBJ2-5; either TRBD1 or TRBD2 may supply D (6 bases each). CDR3 length: 15 amino acids. Germline CDR1 LNHDA, CDR2 SQIVND (reference sequence). V lost 3 bases, J lost 7 bases, and 18 bases lay in between. The CDR3 spells CASSMIGRGLRTQYF. For the CDR3, the DNA is TGTGCCAGTAGTATGATAGGTCGGGGGCTAAGGACCCAGTACTTC.

This rearrangement joins TRBV7-2 to TRBJ2-3, with D perhaps matching TRBD2 (6 bases). The V gene's germline CDR1 is SGHTA and CDR2 FQGNSA. Deletions cut 1 base from V and 2 bases from J, with 19 bases between. The CDR3 has 18 residues. The CDR3, as DNA: TGTGCCAGCAGCTTAGGCGCGACCGGGACTGTACTCACAGATACGCAGTATTTT. This encodes CASSLGATGTVLTDTQYF.

V is TRBV28 and J is TRBJ2-4, with 12 bases aligning to TRBD2. The V gene's germline CDR1 is MDHEN and CDR2 SYDVKM. Trimming removed 7 bases from V and 5 bases from J; junction bases left unmatched: 12. This CDR3 has 17 residues. DNA of the CDR3: TGTGCCAGCACTACCGGACTAGCGGGACGTTGGGAAAACATTCAGTACTTC. Amino acids: CASTTGLAGRWENIQYF.